This T cell receptor beta chain appears in the sequencing data of a study of cytomegalovirus exposure and HLA in healthy donors. As for this clone: Its antigen is unknown.

There are 16 residues in the CDR3. V gave up 0 bases and J gave up 4 bases; unmatched junction bases: 7. CDR1 is SGHNT, CDR2 YYREEE, per germline (reference sequence). Study findings and constraints: The likely explanation for a cluster of highly shared sequence variants was sequencing artifact.

60 Vbeta and 13 Jbeta primers were used in PCR. Sequencing was performed with immunoSEQ multiplex PCR; in TCRdb, only in-frame clones are kept and a portion is missing. The profile shows 200,000 or so clones, 82% of them singletons. Sequenced: PBMCs. The chain uses TRBV5-4 and TRBJ1-1, with TRBD1 matching over 9 bases. The source of this sequence is a middle-aged woman in good health and CMV-seronegative. In DNA form, the CDR3 reads TGTGCCAGCAGCTTGGAAACCGGGACAGGGCGCACTGAAGCTTTCTTT. Translation: CASSLETGTGRTEAFF.